The 12 T cell receptor beta chains listed next were all sequenced from one sample in a study of regulatory T cells in long-lasting Graves disease listed by TCRdb under 2021. The receptor library was made with multiplex PCR. Instrument used: Illumina HiSeq 4000. iRepertoire HTBI primers and Arm-PCR amplification of CDR3 regions were used to construct TCR beta libraries. TCRdb trimmed the raw reads at Q25, called clones with MiXCR and kept productive beta chains. Entries that share a CDR3 protein sequence are merged under the most common genes and DNA. For this sample the table gives 580,000 or so distinct CDR3 sequences, of which more than 15% were detected only once. The ten largest clones add up to approximately 12% of the sample. Read against the paper, the sample's time point label means: newly diagnosed GD, antithyroid drugs for less than 3 months. RNA was extracted from PBMCs in TRIzol for both TCR sequencing and RNA sequencing.

These data are also associated with another study on T cells in Graves' hyperthyroidism and ophthalmopathy.

Sequencing used peripheral blood mononuclear cells (PBMCs), obtained at new diagnosis, from a patient treated with antithyroid drugs. The receptor set was obtained from a man in his late teens or twenties with Graves disease. Donor details come from another sample of the same person, matched by shared clones.

On this clonotype: Sequence at one end of the junction differs from germline and may be a read error. This chain joins TRBV5-1 and TRBJ1-2; D ambiguous. Germline CDR1 and CDR2: SGHRS and YFSETQ. The CDR3 contains 13 residues. The CDR3 nucleotides are TGCACCAGCAGCTTGGACCCAAACTATGGCTACACCTTC. It encodes CTSSLDPNYGYTF.

The chain carries TRBV6-2 or TRBV6-3 and TRBJ2-7; D unresolved. CDR3 length: 14 residues. Trimming pared 5 bases from V and 4 bases from J, leaving 15 bases between. Germline CDR1 reads MNHEY; CDR2 reads SVGEGT. This CDR3 is CASSTPSLQYEQYF. The CDR3 nucleotides read TGTGCCAGCAGTACCCCTTCTCTCCAATACGAGCAGTACTTC.

This clonotype was seen a handful of times. The chain recombines TRBV19 with TRBJ2-7; D might be TRBD1 or TRBD2, each matching 5 bases. Germline V CDR1 and CDR2: LNHDA, SQIVND (reference sequence). Trimming took off 5 bases at V and 5 bases at J, with 7 bases between the two ends. This CDR3 comprises 11 residues. The CDR3 DNA reads as TGTGCCAGTAGTCGGGGCCACGAGCAGTACTTC. Amino acid sequence: CASSRGHEQYF.

This clonotype showed up many times. The V call is TRBV6-1, the J call TRBJ2-1, with D maybe TRBD1 (7 bases). Trimming took off 7 bases at V and 14 bases at J, with 21 bases between the two ends. The CDR3 spans 13 residues. Per the germline V gene, CDR1 is MNHNS and CDR2 is SASEGT. CDR3 nucleotides: TGTGCCAGCACCTCACCTTCGACAGGGAGGAAGTTCTTC. Protein sequence: CASTSPSTGRKFF.

This clonotype was counted at least ten times. The genes are TRBV20-1 and TRBJ1-5; D gene uncertain. The V gene's germline CDR1 is DFQATT and CDR2 SNEGSKA (reference sequence). CDR3 size: 14 residues. Deletions cut 0 bases from V and 6 bases from J, with 12 bases between. The DNA of the CDR3 is TGCAGTGCTAGAGAAGGGCATCGTCGTCAGCCCCAGCATTTT. Its protein product is CSAREGHRRQPQHF.

On this clonotype: A much bigger clone sits one base away, suggesting this may be a read error. The J gene is TRBJ2-1, the V gene TRBV6-2 or TRBV6-3; TRBD1 is a possible D gene (5 bases). The CDR3 loop spans 14 amino acids. V lost 4 bases and J 4 bases, leaving 11 bases between the germline ends. Germline CDR1 is MNHEY and CDR2 is SVGEGT. This CDR3 reads CASSFRRTYNEQFF. The CDR3 region has the DNA TGTGCCAGCAGTTTCCGACGGACATACAATGAGCAGTTCTTC.

This clonotype showed up many times. The chain couples TRBV11-1 to TRBJ2-7; D unclear. Germline loops: CDR1 SGHAT, CDR2 FQDESV (reference sequence). The CDR3 has 13 amino acids. Trimming pared 0 bases from V and 3 bases from J, leaving 6 bases between. For the CDR3, the DNA is TGTGCCAGCAGCTTAGCAGTCCGCTACGAGCAGTACTTC. This gives the protein CASSLAVRYEQYF.

This clonotype was seen at least ten times. The J gene is TRBJ2-3, the V gene TRBV12-3 or TRBV12-4; 9 bases are shared with TRBD2. V shed 6 bases and J 5 bases; nucleotides not matched to a gene: 9. The CDR3 contains 15 residues. CDR3 protein: CASRALAGVQDTQYF. Written as DNA, the CDR3 is TGTGCCAGCAGAGCTTTAGCGGGAGTTCAAGATACGCAGTATTTT.

This clonotype was seen more than once but under ten times. The rearrangement links TRBV9 to TRBJ2-7; the D call may be TRBD1 or TRBD2 (6 bases each). The V end lost 3 bases, the J end lost 4 bases, and 23 bases lay between the germline ends. In germline, CDR1 is SGDLS, CDR2 YYNGEE. The CDR3 totals 17 residues. CDR3: CASSARGTSGEGYEQYF. CDR3 nucleotide sequence: TGTGCCAGCAGCGCCCGAGGGACATCGGGAGAAGGATACGAGCAGTACTTC.

This clonotype was seen many times. The CDR3 region is CATSGPSGRDYNEQFF. The CDR3 DNA sequence: TGTGCCACCAGTGGTCCTAGCGGGAGGGACTACAATGAGCAGTTCTTC. This chain connects TRBV24-1 to TRBJ2-1; 12 bases are a match to TRBD2. The germline CDR1 and CDR2 sequences are KGHDR and SFDVKD. The CDR3 totals 16 residues. V shed 5 bases, J shed 3 bases, and the junction held 4 bases outside the gene matches.

This clonotype was seen more than once but under ten times. The chain has TRBV7-3 and TRBJ2-1, with D possibly matching TRBD1 (6 bases). Germline CDR1 is SGHTA and CDR2 is FQGTGA. V dropped 3 bases and J dropped 5 bases, with 11 bases sitting between them. CDR3 length: 14 residues. Written as DNA, the CDR3 is TGTGCCAGCAGCTTTTCGAGGGGGAACAATGAGCAGTTCTTC. Residues: CASSFSRGNNEQFF.

This clonotype has ten or more counts. This chain links TRBV30 with TRBJ2-1, with a possible D match to TRBD2 (7 bases). Germline V CDR1 and CDR2: GTSNPN, SVGIG (reference sequence). V shed 5 bases and J shed 0 bases, with 14 bases lying between them. The CDR3 totals 15 residues. The CDR3: CAWGKGDYSYNEQFF. CDR3 DNA: TGTGCCTGGGGAAAGGGGGACTACTCCTACAATGAGCAGTTCTTC.